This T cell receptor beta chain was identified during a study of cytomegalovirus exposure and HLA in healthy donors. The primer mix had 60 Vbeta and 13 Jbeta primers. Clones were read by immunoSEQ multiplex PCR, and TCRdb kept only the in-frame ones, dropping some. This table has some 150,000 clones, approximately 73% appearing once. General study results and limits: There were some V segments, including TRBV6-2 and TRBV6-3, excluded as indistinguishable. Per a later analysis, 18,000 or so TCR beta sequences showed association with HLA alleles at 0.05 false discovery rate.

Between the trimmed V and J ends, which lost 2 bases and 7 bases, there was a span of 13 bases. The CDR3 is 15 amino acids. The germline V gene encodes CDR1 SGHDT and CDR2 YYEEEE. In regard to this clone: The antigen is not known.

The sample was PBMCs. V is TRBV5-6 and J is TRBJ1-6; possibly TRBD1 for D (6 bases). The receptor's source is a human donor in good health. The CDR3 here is CASSFGGGSNSPLHF. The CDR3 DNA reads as TGTGCCAGCAGCTTCGGGGGGGGCTCCAATTCACCCCTCCACTTT.